This entry describes one T cell receptor beta chain. Its specificity is not known. Germline CDR1 SNHLY, CDR2 FYNNEI. The CDR3 has 12 residues. V was clipped by 7 bases and J by 2 bases, with 6 bases between them. RNA transcripts gave rise to amplified TCR beta CDR3 regions. The TCR CDR3 was amplified in a first-round RT-PCR using the HTBI primer set. TCRdb called the multiplex PCR reads again in MiXCR, with one record for every CDR3 protein. The top ten hold around 8.1% of the sample, which has some 770,000 distinct CDR3 sequences, about 17% seen once. The data stem from a study of T cells in Graves' hyperthyroidism and ophthalmopathy. Overall study findings and caveats: In the blood, most expanded thyroid clonotypes above 0.001 appeared as well. Separation of ophthalmopathy from stable hyperthyroidism was achieved by a 13 V-J model.

The origin of this receptor is a man younger than 35 with Graves' hyperthyroidism. This sequence joins TRBV2 and TRBJ1-5, with no clear D. Sequenced input: blood. CDR3 protein: CASKICNQPQHF. The CDR3 DNA reads as TGTGCCAGCAAGATATGCAATCAGCCCCAGCATTTT.